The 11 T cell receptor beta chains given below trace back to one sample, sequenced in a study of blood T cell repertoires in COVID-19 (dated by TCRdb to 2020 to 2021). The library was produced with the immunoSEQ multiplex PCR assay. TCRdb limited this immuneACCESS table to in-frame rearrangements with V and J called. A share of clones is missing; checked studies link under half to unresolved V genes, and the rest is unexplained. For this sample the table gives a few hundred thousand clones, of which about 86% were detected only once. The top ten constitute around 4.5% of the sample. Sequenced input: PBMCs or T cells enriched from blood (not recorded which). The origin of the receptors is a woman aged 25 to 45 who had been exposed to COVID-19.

In DNA form, the CDR3 reads TGCAGCGTCGGAAAGGGTGGGAGGCTGAACACTGAAGCTTTCTTT. It encodes CSVGKGGRLNTEAFF. The chain links TRBV29-1 to TRBJ1-1; D gene ambiguous. In germline, CDR1 is SQVTM, CDR2 ANQGSEA. This CDR3 is built from 15 residues. Trimming took off 6 bases at V and 0 bases at J, with 17 bases between the two ends.

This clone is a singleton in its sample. The CDR3 here is CASSGTGGPVSPQHF. The CDR3 DNA reads as TGTGCCAGCAGTGGAACAGGGGGCCCCGTGTCGCCCCAGCATTTT. The J gene is TRBJ1-5, the V gene TRBV2; 9 nucleotides agree with TRBD1. The germline V gene encodes CDR1 SNHLY and CDR2 FYNNEI. V shed 4 bases and J 9 bases; nucleotides not matched to a gene: 10. This CDR3 is 15 amino acids long. Supplemented by reference TRBV2 and TRBJ1-5, the full variable domain reads EPEVTQTPSHQVTQMGQEVILRCVPISNHLYFYWYRQILGQKVEFLVSFYNNEISEKSEIFDDQFSVERPDGSNFTLKIRSTKLEDSAMYFCASSGTGGPVSPQHFGDGTRLSIL.

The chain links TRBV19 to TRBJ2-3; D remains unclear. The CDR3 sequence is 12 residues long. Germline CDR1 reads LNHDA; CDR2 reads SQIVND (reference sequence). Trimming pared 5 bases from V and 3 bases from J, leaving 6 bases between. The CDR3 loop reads CASSPQTDTQYF. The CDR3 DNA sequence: TGTGCCAGTAGTCCCCAGACAGATACGCAGTATTTT. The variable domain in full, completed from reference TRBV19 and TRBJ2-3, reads DGGITQSPKYLFRKEGQNVTLSCEQNLNHDAMYWYRQDPGQGLRLIYYSQIVNDFQKGDIAEGYSVSREKKESFPLTVTSAQKNPTAFYLCASSPQTDTQYFGPGTRLTVL.

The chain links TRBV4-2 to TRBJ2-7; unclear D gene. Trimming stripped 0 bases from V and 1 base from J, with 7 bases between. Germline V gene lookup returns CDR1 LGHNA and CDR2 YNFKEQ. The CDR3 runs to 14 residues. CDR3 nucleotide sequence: TGTGCCAGCAGCCAAGATCCAGGTTCCTACGAGCAGTACTTC. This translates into CASSQDPGSYEQYF.

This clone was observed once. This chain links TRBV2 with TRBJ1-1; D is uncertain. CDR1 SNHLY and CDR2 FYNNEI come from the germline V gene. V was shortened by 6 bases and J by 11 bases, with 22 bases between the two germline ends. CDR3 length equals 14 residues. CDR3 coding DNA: TGTGCCAGCAGGAGACCCACCGAGGCTCTGAATGCTTTCTTT. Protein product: CASRRPTEALNAFF.

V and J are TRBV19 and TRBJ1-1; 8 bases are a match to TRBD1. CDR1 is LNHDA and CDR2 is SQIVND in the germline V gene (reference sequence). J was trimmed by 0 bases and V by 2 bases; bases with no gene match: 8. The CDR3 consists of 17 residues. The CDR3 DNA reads TGTGCCAGTAGTATACAATGGGACAGGAACATGAACACTGAAGCTTTCTTT. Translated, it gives CASSIQWDRNMNTEAFF.

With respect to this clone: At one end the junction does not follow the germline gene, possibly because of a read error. CDR3 protein: CASSPLLGREGFF. The CDR3 DNA is TGTGCCAGCAGCCCACTCTTGGGCAGGGAAGGTTTCTTT. This sequence joins TRBV7-8 and TRBJ1-1, with a tentative D call TRBD1 (5 bases). Germline values: CDR1 SGHVS, CDR2 FQNEAQ. The CDR3 loop spans 13 amino acids.

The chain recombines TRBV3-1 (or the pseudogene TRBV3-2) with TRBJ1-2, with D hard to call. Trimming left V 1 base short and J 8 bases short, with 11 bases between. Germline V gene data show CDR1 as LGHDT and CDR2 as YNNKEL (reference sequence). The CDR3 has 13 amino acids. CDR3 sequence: CASSQGFRLGYTF. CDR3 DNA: TGTGCCAGCAGCCAAGGTTTCCGGTTAGGCTACACCTTC.

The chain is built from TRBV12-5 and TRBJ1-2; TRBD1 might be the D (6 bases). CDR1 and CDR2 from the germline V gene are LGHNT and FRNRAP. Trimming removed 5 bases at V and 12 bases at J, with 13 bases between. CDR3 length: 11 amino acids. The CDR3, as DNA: TGTGCTAGTGGTCCTAGGACAGTCCACACCTTC. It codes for CASGPRTVHTF.

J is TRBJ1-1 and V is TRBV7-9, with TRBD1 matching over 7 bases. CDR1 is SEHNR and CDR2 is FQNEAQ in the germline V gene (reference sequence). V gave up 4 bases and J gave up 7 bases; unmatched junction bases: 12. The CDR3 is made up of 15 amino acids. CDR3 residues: CASSSPRQGGIEAFF. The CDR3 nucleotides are TGTGCCAGCAGCTCCCCCCGGCAGGGGGGAATTGAAGCTTTCTTT.

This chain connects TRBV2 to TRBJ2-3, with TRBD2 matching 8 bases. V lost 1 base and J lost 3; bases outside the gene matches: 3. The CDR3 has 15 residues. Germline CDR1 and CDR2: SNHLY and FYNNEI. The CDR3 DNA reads TGTGCCAGCAGTGAAGAAGCGGGGGCTACAGATACGCAGTATTTT. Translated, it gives CASSEEAGATDTQYF.